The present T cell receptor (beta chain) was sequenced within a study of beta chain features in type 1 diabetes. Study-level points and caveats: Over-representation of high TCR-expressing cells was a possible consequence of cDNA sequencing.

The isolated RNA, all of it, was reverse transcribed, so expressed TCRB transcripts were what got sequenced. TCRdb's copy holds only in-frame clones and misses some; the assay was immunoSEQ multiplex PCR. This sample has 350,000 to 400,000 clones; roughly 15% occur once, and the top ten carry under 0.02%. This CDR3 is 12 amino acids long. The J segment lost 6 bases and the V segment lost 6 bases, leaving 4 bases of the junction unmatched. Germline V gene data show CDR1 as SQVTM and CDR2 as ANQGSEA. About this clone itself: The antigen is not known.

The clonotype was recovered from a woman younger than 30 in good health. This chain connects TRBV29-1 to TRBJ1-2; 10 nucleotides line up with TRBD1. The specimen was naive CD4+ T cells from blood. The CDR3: CSVGQGFHGYTF. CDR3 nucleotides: TGCAGCGTGGGACAGGGGTTTCATGGCTACACCTTC. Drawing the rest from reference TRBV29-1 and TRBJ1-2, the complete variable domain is SAVISQKPSRDICQRGTSLTIQCQVDSQVTMMFWYRQQPGQSLTLIATANQGSEATYESGFVIDKFPISRPNLTFSTLTVSNMSPEDSSIYLCSVGQGFHGYTFGSGTRLTVV.